This TCR beta chain was obtained from a study of identical twins. The table lists this clonotype with a few counts. TCRdb called the 5' RACE reads again in MiXCR, with one record for every CDR3 protein. This table holds about 460,000 distinct CDR3 sequences, about 14% found once. This same sample was also part of a study on yellow fever vaccine responses in identical twins.

Sequenced input: CD4+ T cells sorted from blood. This clonotype was obtained from a woman between 18 and 29 years old in good health.

The CDR3, as DNA: TGTGCCAGCAGCCCTTTCCCGGGACGGACCGTCAATGAGCAGTTCTTC. This gives the protein CASSPFPGRTVNEQFF. The chain couples TRBV7-2 to TRBJ2-1; D assignment may be TRBD1 or TRBD2 (5 bases each). Germline assignment: CDR1 SGHTA and CDR2 FQGNSA. The CDR3 extends over 16 amino acids. Trimming shortened V by 5 bases and J by 6 bases, and 20 bases separated the two germline ends.